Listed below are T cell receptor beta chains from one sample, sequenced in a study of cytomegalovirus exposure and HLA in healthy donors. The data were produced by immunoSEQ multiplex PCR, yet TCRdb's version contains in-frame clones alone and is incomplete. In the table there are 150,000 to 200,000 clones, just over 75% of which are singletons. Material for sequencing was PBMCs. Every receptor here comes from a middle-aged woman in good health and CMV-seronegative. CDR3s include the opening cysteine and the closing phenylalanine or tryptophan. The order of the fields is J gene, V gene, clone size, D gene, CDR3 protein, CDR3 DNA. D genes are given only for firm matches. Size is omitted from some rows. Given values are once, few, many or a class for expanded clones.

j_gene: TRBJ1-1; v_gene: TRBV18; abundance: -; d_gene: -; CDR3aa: CASSRSSGSGMNTEAFF; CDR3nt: TGTGCCAGCTCACGATCCTCAGGGTCAGGTATGAACACTGAAGCTTTCTTT
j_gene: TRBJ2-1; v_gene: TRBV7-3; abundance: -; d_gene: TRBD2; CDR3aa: CASSPNSGSFPGVPYNEQFF; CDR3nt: TGTGCCAGCAGTCCGAATAGCGGGAGTTTTCCTGGGGTTCCCTACAATGAGCAGTTCTTC
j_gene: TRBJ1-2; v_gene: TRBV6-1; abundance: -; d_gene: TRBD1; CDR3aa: CASSEAQGASNYGYTF; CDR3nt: TGTGCCAGCAGTGAAGCCCAGGGGGCTTCTAACTATGGCTACACCTTC
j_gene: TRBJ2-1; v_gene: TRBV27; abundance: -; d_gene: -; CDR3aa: CASMKLVGPSSYNEQFF; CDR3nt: TGTGCCAGCATGAAACTTGTGGGGCCTAGCTCCTACAATGAGCAGTTCTTC
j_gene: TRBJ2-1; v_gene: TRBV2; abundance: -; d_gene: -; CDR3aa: CASRREAKNEQFF; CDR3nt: TGTGCCAGCAGGAGGGAGGCCAAGAATGAGCAGTTCTTC
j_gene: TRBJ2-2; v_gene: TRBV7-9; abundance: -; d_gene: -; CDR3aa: CASSRGENTGELFF; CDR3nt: TGTGCCAGCAGCCGCGGGGAGAACACCGGGGAGCTGTTTTTT
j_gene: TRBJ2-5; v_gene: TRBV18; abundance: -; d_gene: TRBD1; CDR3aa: CASSRTGGIEETQYF; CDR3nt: TGTGCCAGCTCACGGACAGGGGGTATTGAAGAGACCCAGTACTTC
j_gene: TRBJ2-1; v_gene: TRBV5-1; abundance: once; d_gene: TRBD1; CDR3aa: CASSHLTGLESSYNEQFF; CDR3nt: TGCGCCAGCAGCCACTTGACAGGGTTAGAGTCGTCCTACAATGAGCAGTTCTTC
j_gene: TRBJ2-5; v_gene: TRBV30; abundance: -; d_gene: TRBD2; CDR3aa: CAWSEGPSGGIGETQYF; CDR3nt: TGTGCCTGGAGTGAGGGACCTAGCGGGGGGATAGGGGAGACCCAGTACTTC
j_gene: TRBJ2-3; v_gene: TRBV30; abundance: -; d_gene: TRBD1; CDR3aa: CAWSTGAHTDTQYF; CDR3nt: TGTGCCTGGAGCACAGGGGCCCACACAGATACGCAGTATTTT
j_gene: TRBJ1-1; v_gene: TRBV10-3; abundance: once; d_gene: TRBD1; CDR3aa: CATHGATGANTEAFF; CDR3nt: TGTGCCACCCACGGTGCGACAGGGGCCAACACTGAAGCTTTCTTT
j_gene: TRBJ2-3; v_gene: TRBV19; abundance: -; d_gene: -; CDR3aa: CASSRAQNTDTQYF; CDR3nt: TGTGCCAGTAGTAGGGCTCAAAACACAGATACGCAGTATTTT
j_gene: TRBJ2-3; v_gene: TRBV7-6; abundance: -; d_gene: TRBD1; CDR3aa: CASSSGQGTDTQYF; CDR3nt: TGTGCCAGCAGCTCGGGACAGGGCACAGATACGCAGTATTTT
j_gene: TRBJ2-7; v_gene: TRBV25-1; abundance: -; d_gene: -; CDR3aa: CASRAFGDSEQYF; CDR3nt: TGTGCCAGCAGAGCTTTCGGAGATAGCGAGCAGTACTTC
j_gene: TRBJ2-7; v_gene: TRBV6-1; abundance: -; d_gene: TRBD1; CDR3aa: CASSETGSSYEQYF; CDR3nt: TGTGCCAGCAGTGAGACAGGGAGCTCCTACGAGCAGTACTTC
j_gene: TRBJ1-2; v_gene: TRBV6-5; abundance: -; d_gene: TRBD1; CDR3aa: CASREDRRYTF; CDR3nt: TGTGCCAGCAGAGAGGACAGGAGGTACACCTTC
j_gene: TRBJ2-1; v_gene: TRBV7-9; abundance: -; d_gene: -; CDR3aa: CASSLGTGSREQFF; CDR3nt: TGTGCCAGCAGCCTAGGGACGGGAAGTCGGGAGCAGTTCTTC
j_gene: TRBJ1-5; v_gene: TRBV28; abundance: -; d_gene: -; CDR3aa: CASSLAYGNRENQPQHF; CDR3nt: TGTGCCAGCAGTTTGGCATACGGGAACAGAGAAAATCAGCCCCAGCATTTT
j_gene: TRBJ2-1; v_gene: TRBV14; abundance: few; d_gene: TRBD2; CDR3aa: CASSQNALAGLGEQFF; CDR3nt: TGTGCCAGCAGCCAGAACGCGCTAGCGGGACTTGGAGAGCAGTTCTTC
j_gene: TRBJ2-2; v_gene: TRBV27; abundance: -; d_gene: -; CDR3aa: CASGGIALQTGELFF; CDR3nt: TGTGCCAGCGGGGGGATAGCTCTCCAAACCGGGGAGCTGTTTTTT
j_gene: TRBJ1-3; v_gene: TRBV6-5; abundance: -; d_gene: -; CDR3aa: CASEGRENTIYF; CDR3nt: TGTGCCAGTGAAGGGCGGGAAAACACCATATATTTT
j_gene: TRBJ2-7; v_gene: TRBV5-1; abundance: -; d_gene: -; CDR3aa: CASSTESGISSYEQYF; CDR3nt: TGCGCCAGCAGCACCGAGAGCGGAATAAGCTCCTACGAGCAGTACTTC
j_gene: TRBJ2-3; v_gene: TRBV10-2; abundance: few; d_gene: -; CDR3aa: CASKAGDTQYF; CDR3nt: TGCGCCAGCAAGGCGGGTGATACGCAGTATTTT
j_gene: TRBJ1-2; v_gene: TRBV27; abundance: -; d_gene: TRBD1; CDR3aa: CASSFLKTGGGYYGYTF; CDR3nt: TGTGCCAGCAGTTTTTTGAAGACAGGGGGAGGTTACTATGGCTACACCTTC
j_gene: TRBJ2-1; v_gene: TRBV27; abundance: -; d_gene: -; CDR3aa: CASSSTVEQFF; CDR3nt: TGTGCCAGCAGTTCCACGGTTGAGCAGTTCTTC
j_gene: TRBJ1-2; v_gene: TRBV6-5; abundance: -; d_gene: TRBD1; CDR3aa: CASSTILQGAGYTF; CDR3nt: TGTGCCAGCAGTACAATTCTACAGGGGGCTGGCTACACCTTC
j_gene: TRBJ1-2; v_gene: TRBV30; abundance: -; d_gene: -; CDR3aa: CAWSPREDFKEVF; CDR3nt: TGTGCCTGGAGTCCTCGAGAAGACTTCAAGGAGGTATTC
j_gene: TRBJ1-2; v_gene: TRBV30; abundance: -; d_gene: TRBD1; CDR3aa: CAWREGASYGYTF; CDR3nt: TGTGCCTGGAGGGAGGGGGCGAGCTATGGCTACACCTTC
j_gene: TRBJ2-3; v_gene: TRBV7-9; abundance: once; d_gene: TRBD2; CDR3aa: CASSGTPGLWGSTDTQYF; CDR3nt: TGTGCCAGCAGCGGGACTCCGGGACTATGGGGGAGCACAGATACGCAGTATTTT
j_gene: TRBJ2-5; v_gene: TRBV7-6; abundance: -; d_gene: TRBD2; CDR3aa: CASSLVTSGLQETQYF; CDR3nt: TGTGCCAGCAGCTTAGTGACTAGCGGGTTACAAGAGACCCAGTACTTC
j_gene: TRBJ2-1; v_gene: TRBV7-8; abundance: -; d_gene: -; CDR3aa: CASSLIAAPYNEQFF; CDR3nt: TGTGCCAGCAGCTTAATAGCGGCCCCCTACAATGAGCAGTTCTTC
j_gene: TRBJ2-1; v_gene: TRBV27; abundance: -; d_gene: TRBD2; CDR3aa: CASSLGGRSYNEQFF; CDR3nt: TGTGCCAGCAGTTTAGGCGGGAGGTCCTACAATGAGCAGTTCTTC
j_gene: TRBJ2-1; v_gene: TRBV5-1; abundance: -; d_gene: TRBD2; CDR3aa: CASSLYGSGSNYNEQFF; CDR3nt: TGCGCCAGCAGCTTGTACGGTAGCGGGAGCAACTACAATGAGCAGTTCTTC
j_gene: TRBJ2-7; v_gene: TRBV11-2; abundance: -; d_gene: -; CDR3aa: CASSLAHSGEQYF; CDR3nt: TGTGCCAGCAGCTTAGCTCATTCCGGGGAGCAGTACTTC
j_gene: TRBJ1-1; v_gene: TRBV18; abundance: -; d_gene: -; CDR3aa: CASSREMNTEAFF; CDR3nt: TGTGCCAGCTCACGGGAGATGAACACTGAAGCTTTCTTT
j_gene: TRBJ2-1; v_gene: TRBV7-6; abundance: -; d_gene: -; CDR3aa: CASSPPATGEQFF; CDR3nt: TGTGCCAGCAGCCCCCCAGCTACGGGTGAGCAGTTCTTC
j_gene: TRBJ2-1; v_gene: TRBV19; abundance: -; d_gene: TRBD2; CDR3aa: CASSTLAGLAGSDNEQFF; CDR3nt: TGTGCCAGTAGTACCTTAGCCGGACTAGCGGGAAGCGACAATGAGCAGTTCTTC
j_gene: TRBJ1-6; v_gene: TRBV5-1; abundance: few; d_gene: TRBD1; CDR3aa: CASSLGLQGNSPLHF; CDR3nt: TGCGCCAGCAGCTTGGGGTTACAGGGGAATTCACCCCTCCACTTT
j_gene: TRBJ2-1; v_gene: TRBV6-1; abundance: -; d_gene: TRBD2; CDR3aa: CASRAGGPSYNEQFF; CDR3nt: TGTGCCAGCAGGGCGGGAGGGCCTTCCTACAATGAGCAGTTCTTC
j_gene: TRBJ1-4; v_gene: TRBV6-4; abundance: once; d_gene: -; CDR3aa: CARHSTTNEKLFF; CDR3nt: TGTGCCAGACACAGTACAACTAATGAAAAACTGTTTTTT
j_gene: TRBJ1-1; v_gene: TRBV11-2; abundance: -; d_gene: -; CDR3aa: CASSLAMNTEAFF; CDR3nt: TGTGCCAGCAGCTTAGCAATGAACACTGAAGCTTTCTTT
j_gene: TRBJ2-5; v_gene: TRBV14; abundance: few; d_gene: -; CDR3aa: CASSRWGGTQYF; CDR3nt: TGTGCCAGCAGCCGGTGGGGCGGGACCCAGTACTTC
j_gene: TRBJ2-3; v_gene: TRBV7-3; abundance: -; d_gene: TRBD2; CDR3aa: CASSLGLAGVGKDTQYF; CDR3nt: TGTGCCAGCAGCTTGGGACTAGCGGGAGTGGGGAAAGATACGCAGTATTTT
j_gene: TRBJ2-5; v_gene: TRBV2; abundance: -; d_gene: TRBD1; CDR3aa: CASSELGQGMETQYF; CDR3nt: TGTGCCAGCAGTGAATTGGGACAGGGGATGGAGACCCAGTACTTC
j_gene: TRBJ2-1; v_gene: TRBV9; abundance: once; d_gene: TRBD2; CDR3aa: CASSPETSGREDEQFF; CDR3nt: TGTGCCAGCAGCCCAGAGACTAGCGGGAGGGAAGATGAGCAGTTCTTC
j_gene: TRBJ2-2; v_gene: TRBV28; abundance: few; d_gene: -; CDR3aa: CASSLYVDTGELFF; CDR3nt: TGTGCCAGCAGTTTATATGTAGATACCGGGGAGCTGTTTTTT
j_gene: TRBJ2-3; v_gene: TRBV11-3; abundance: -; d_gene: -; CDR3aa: CASSLDGRSDTQYF; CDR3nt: TGTGCCAGCAGCTTAGATGGCCGATCAGATACGCAGTATTTT
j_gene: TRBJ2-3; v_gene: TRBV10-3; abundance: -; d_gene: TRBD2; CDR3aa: CAIGTASGRADTQYF; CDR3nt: TGTGCCATCGGGACCGCAAGCGGGAGGGCCGATACGCAGTATTTT
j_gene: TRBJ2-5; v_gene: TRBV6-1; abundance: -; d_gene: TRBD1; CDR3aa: CASSDWTGGSKTQYF; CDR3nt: TGTGCCAGCAGTGACTGGACAGGGGGCTCAAAGACCCAGTACTTC
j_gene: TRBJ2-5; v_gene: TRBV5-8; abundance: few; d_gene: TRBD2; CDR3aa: CASSWAGLAGKETQYF; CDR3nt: TGTGCCAGCAGCTGGGCGGGACTAGCGGGAAAGGAGACCCAGTACTTC
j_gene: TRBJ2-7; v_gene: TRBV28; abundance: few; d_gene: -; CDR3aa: CASCPVSVSYEQYF; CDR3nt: TGTGCCAGCTGCCCCGTAAGCGTGTCCTACGAGCAGTACTTC
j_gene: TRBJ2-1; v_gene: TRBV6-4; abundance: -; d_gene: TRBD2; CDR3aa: CASSDTLASGSYNEQFF; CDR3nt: TGTGCCAGCAGTGACACCTTGGCTAGCGGGTCCTACAATGAGCAGTTCTTC
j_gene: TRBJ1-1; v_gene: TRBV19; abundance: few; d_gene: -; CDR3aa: CASSRDKGVSEAFF; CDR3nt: TGTGCCAGTAGTAGGGACAAGGGGGTCTCTGAAGCTTTCTTT
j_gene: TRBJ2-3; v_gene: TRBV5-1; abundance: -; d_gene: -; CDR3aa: CASTLRDTQYF; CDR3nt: TGCGCCAGCACCCTCCGAGATACGCAGTATTTT
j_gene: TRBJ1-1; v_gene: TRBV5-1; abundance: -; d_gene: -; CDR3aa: CASSLVANTEAFF; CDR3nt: TGCGCCAGCAGCTTGGTGGCAAACACTGAAGCTTTCTTT
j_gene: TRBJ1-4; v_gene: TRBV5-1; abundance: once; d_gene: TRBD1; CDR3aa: CASRAGTGAGGEKLFF; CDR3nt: TGCGCCAGCAGAGCCGGGACAGGGGCTGGAGGTGAAAAACTGTTTTTT